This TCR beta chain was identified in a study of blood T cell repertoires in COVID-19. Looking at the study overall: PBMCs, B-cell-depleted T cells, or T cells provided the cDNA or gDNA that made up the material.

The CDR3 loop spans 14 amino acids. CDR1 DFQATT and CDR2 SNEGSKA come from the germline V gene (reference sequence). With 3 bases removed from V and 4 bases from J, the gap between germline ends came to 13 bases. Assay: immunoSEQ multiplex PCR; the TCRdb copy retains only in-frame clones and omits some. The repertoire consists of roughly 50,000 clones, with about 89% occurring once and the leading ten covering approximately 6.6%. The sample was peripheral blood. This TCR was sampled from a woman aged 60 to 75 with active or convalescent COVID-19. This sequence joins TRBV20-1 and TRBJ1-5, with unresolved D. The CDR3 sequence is CSASIAGTNQPQHF. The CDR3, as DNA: TGCAGTGCTAGTATTGCAGGTACTAATCAGCCCCAGCATTTT.